This T cell receptor beta chain was sequenced during a study of relationships among human T cell subsets. The germline gives CDR1 MNHNS, CDR2 SASEGT. V was clipped by 6 bases and J by 4 bases, with 10 bases between them. This CDR3 region has 13 residues. TCR alpha and beta CDR3s were amplified from mRNA by semiquantitative ARM-PCR. Exponential amplification used communal superprimers after tagged nested gene-specific primers in ARM-PCR. MiXCR, applied by TCRdb to the multiplex PCR reads, yields one record per CDR3 protein. The sample lists about 9,100 distinct CDR3 sequences, around 59% occurring once. Anti-CD45RO beads selected memory T cells out of the CD45RA-negative fraction.

Sequencing was done on a sample of memory T cells sorted from blood. The origin of this receptor is a man aged 40-49 years in good health. The chain joins TRBV6-1 to TRBJ2-1; a weak D match, TRBD2 (5 bases). The DNA of the CDR3 is TGTGCCAGCAGGGCTAGCTTGTACAATGAGCAGTTCTTC. Residues: CASRASLYNEQFF.